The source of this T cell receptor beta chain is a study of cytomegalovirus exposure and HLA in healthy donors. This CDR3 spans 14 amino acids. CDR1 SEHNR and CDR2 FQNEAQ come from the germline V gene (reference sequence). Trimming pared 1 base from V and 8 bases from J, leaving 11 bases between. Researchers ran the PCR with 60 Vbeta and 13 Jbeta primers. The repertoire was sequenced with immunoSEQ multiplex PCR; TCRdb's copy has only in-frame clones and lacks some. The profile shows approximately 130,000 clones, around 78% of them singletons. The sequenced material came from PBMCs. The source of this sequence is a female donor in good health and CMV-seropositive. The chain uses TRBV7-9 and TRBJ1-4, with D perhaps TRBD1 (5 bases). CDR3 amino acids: CASSLEVRVEKLFF. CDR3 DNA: TGTGCCAGCAGCTTAGAGGTCAGGGTCGAAAAACTGTTTTTT.